This T cell receptor beta chain was sequenced during a study of blood T cell repertoires in COVID-19. Germline loops: CDR1 MNHEY, CDR2 SVGAGI. CDR3 length equals 12 residues. Trimming cost V 4 bases and J 8 bases, with 11 bases left between them. Methods used by the authors: The authors estimated nucleated cell counts from reference gene primer amplification. Some clones are missing from TCRdb's copy, which holds only in-frame ones; the method was immunoSEQ multiplex PCR. Clonal size and the V and J genes are those of that table, whereas D and trimming came from the DNA. The sample includes about 150,000 clones, about 80% seen only once; the top ten take 6%.

The receptor was derived from a woman aged 45-60 years who had recovered from COVID-19. The chain uses TRBV6-5 and TRBJ1-2; the D is unclear. The sequenced sample consisted of PBMCs or T cells enriched from blood (not recorded which). CDR3 DNA: TGTGCCAGCAGTTCCCAAGCCGAGGGCTACACCTTC. Encoded protein: CASSSQAEGYTF.